A selection of T cell receptor beta chains follows, all from one sample in a study of blood T cell repertoires in COVID-19. Some clones are missing from TCRdb's copy, which holds only in-frame ones; the method was immunoSEQ multiplex PCR. This sample yields approximately 180,000 clones, of which over 75% are seen a single time; around 9.9% belongs to the top ten. Sequenced input: peripheral blood. These TCRs come from a human donor with active or convalescent COVID-19. The donor label of this sample is uncertain. CDR3s include the opening cysteine and the closing phenylalanine or tryptophan. D genes are given only for firm matches. Size values are once, few and many counts, or a class for expanded clones, and some rows have none.

d_call	v_call	clone_size	j_call	cdr3_aa	cdr3_nt
TRBD2	TRBV5-4	.	TRBJ2-7	CASSLGGLAGKTYEQYF	TGTGCCAGCAGCTTGGGGGGACTAGCGGGAAAGACCTACGAGCAGTACTTC
.	TRBV11-1	.	TRBJ2-5	CASSLDQGSQETQYF	TGTGCCAGCAGCTTAGATCAGGGCAGCCAAGAGACCCAGTACTTC
.	TRBV7-9	once	TRBJ2-1	CASSLNHNEQFF	TGTGCCAGCAGCCTAAACCACAATGAGCAGTTCTTC
TRBD2	TRBV5-1	.	TRBJ2-3	CASSLRTSGGGTDTQYF	TGCGCCAGCAGCTTGCGGACTAGCGGGGGGGGCACAGATACGCAGTATTTT
TRBD1	TRBV24-1	.	TRBJ2-3	CATSGLLGGGTDTQYF	TGTGCCACCAGTGGCCTACTAGGGGGCGGCACAGATACGCAGTATTTT
.	TRBV18	once	TRBJ1-1	CASSPWTQNTEAFF	TGTGCCAGCTCACCTTGGACACAGAACACTGAAGCTTTCTTT
.	TRBV5-1	.	TRBJ2-5	CASSGGASIETQYF	TGCGCCAGCAGTGGGGGGGCGTCTATTGAGACCCAGTACTTC
TRBD2	TRBV9	once	TRBJ2-7	CASSVDSGRYEQYF	TGTGCCAGCAGCGTAGATAGCGGGAGATACGAGCAGTACTTC
.	TRBV5-1	once	TRBJ2-3	CASLSSTDTQYF	TGCGCCAGCCTTTCTAGCACAGATACGCAGTATTTT
TRBD1	TRBV7-7	.	TRBJ2-5	CASSYNPGGGGETQYF	TGTGCCAGCAGCTACAATCCAGGGGGCGGCGGGGAGACCCAGTACTTC
.	TRBV15	.	TRBJ2-7	CATSKYSYEQYF	TGTGCCACCAGCAAATACTCCTACGAGCAGTACTTC
.	TRBV5-1	.	TRBJ2-7	CASSHNTGSSYEQYF	TGCGCCAGCAGCCACAACACAGGTAGCTCCTACGAGCAGTACTTC